The T cell receptor beta chain under discussion was sequenced for a study of blood T cell repertoires in COVID-19. Study-wide context: Sites in the United States, Italy and Spain provided acute and convalescent COVID-19 samples. T cells, B-cell-depleted T cells, or PBMCs supplied cDNA or gDNA.

Study processing details: Amplification of reference gene primers was used by the study to estimate nucleated cell counts. The protocol was immunoSEQ multiplex PCR, while the TCRdb copy is restricted to in-frame clones and leaves out a portion. V, J and clone size are those of that table, while D and trimming were read from the DNA. Here the sample spans around 99,000 clones, approximately 80% being singletons. The germline gives CDR1 GTSNPN, CDR2 SVGIG (reference sequence). The CDR3 totals 16 residues. The V end was cut by 2 bases, the J end by 1 base, with 14 bases between. The sequence was obtained from a woman of 80 years or more with active or convalescent COVID-19. Sequenced material: peripheral blood. The chain carries TRBV30 and TRBJ2-2; perhaps TRBD2 as D (6 bases). DNA of the CDR3: TGTGCCTGGAGTCCCGCCGGGACTCTGAACACCGGGGAGCTGTTTTTT. As protein: CAWSPAGTLNTGELFF.